Listed here are 8 T cell receptor beta chains from one sample, sequenced in a study of T cell changes during pregnancy in multiple sclerosis. Sequencing used immunoSEQ multiplex PCR; TCRdb keeps in-frame clones, though not all of them. Among about 69,000 clones listed, roughly 90% were seen once. The source was CD4+ T cells from peripheral blood mononuclear cells, collected in the third trimester of pregnancy. The receptor set was obtained from a female donor in good health, enrolled as a control in a pregnancy study.

The V call is TRBV19, the J call TRBJ1-5; TRBD1 matches 7 bases. The CDR3 has 15 amino acids. V lost 8 bases and J lost 6; bases outside the gene matches: 13. Per germline, CDR1 LNHDA and CDR2 SQIVND (reference sequence). As DNA, the CDR3 is TGTGCCAGTGGACCCGGGACAGTGGCTTTTCAGCCCCAGCATTTT. This codes for CASGPGTVAFQPQHF.

J is TRBJ1-3 and V is TRBV7-6; D not certain. CDR3 size: 16 residues. CDR1 and CDR2 (germline): SGHVS, FNYEAQ. Between the trimmed V and J ends, which lost 5 bases and 0 bases, there was a span of 14 bases. The CDR3 DNA sequence: TGTGCCAGCAGCCCAGACACGGCTTACTCTGGAAACACCATATATTTT. Protein sequence: CASSPDTAYSGNTIYF.

The chain carries TRBV18 and TRBJ1-6; no reliable D call. Trimming removed 3 bases at V and 5 bases at J, with 14 bases between. The CDR3 is made up of 16 amino acids. Per the germline V gene, CDR1 is KGHSH and CDR2 is LQKENI. In nucleotides, the CDR3 is TGTGCCAGCTCACCGAACGGGCGGGCCGATAATTCACCCCTCCACTTT. Its translation: CASSPNGRADNSPLHF.

The CDR3 nucleotides read TGTGCCAGCAGTGCGACCGGGACAGCCCAAGAAGTTGGCTATGGCTACACCTTC. It translates to CASSATGTAQEVGYGYTF. The chain couples TRBV6-1 to TRBJ1-2; 7 bases line up with TRBD1. V trimming: 4 bases; J trimming: 4 bases; junction bases outside the gene matches: 18. Germline V CDR1 and CDR2: MNHNS, SASEGT. The CDR3 runs to 18 residues.

The V gene is TRBV5-1, the J gene TRBJ1-6; 7 bases map to TRBD1. Trimming removed 0 bases from V and 7 bases from J; junction bases left unmatched: 4. This CDR3 has 15 amino acids. Germline V gives CDR1 SGHRS, CDR2 YFSETQ. This CDR3 reads CASSLEGARNSPLHF. The CDR3 DNA reads TGCGCCAGCAGCTTGGAGGGGGCGCGGAATTCACCCCTCCACTTT. Full variable domain (missing parts from reference TRBV5-1 and TRBJ1-6): KAGVTQTPRYLIKTRGQQVTLSCSPISGHRSVSWYQQTPGQGLQFLFEYFSETQRNKGNFPGRFSGRQFSNSRSEMNVSTLELGDSALYLCASSLEGARNSPLHFGNGTRLTVT.

V usage is TRBV18 and J usage is TRBJ1-1, with TRBD1 matching 8 bases. In germline, CDR1 is KGHSH, CDR2 LQKENI. This CDR3 is 16 amino acids long. With V trimmed by 0 bases and J by 0 bases, 3 bases remained unmatched. CDR3 in DNA: TGTGCCAGCTCACCACCTCAGGGGGCGCTGAACACTGAAGCTTTCTTT. It specifies CASSPPQGALNTEAFF.

The chain joins TRBV25-1 to TRBJ1-5; D is unclear. Germline values: CDR1 MGHDK, CDR2 SYGVNS. V lost 2 bases and J 7 bases, leaving 15 bases between the germline ends. The CDR3 consists of 15 residues. For the CDR3, the DNA is TGTGCCAGCAGTGAAGGGTCCGGGGTTGGGCAGCCCCAGCATTTT. It is translated as CASSEGSGVGQPQHF.

This clone was picked up one time. This chain joins TRBV30 and TRBJ2-3, with TRBD1 matching over 9 bases. The CDR3 has 15 amino acids. V trimming: 5 bases; J trimming: 4 bases; junction bases outside the gene matches: 10. Germline assignment: CDR1 GTSNPN and CDR2 SVGIG (reference sequence). The CDR3 here is CAWGRPGQGADTQYF. In DNA, the CDR3 is TGTGCCTGGGGCAGACCGGGACAGGGTGCAGATACGCAGTATTTT.